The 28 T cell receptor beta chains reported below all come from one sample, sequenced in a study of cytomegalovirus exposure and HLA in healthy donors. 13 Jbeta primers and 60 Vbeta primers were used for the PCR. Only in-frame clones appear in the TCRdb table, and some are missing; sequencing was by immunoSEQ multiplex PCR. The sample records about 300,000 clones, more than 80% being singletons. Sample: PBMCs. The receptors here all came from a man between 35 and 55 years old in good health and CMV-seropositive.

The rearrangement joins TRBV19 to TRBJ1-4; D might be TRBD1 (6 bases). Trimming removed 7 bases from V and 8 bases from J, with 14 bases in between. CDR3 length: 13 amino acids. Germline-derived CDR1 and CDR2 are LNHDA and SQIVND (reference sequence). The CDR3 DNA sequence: TGTGCCAGTATCGGGGCAGGGGCCGAAAAACTGTTTTTT. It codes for CASIGAGAEKLFF.

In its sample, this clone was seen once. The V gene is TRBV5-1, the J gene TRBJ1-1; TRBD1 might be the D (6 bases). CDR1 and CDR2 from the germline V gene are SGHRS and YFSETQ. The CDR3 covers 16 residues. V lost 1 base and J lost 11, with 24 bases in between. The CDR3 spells CASSLLTATGPTRAFF. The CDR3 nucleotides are TGCGCCAGCAGCTTGCTTACCGCGACAGGTCCCACGAGGGCTTTCTTT.

CDR3 region: CASSLLLNYEQYF. CDR3 DNA sequence: TGTGCCAGCAGCTTACTACTGAACTACGAGCAGTACTTC. J is TRBJ2-7 and V is TRBV11-2, with unresolved D. Trimming removed 2 bases from V and 3 bases from J, with 8 bases in between. The CDR3 is 13 amino acids. From germline, CDR1 is SGHAT and CDR2 FQNNGV.

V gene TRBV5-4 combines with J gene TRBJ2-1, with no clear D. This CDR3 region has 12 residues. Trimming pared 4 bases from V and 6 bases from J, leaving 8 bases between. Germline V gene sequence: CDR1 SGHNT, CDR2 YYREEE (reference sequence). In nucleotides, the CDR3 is TGTGCCAGCAGCGACTCCCGCAATGAGCAGTTCTTC. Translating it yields CASSDSRNEQFF.

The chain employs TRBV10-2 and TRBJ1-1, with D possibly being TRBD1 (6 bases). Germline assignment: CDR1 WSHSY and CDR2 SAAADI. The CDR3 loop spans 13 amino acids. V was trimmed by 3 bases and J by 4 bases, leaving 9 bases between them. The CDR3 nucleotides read TGCGCCAGCAGTGAAGGGGGGGGCACTGAAGCTTTCTTT. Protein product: CASSEGGGTEAFF.

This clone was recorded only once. The CDR3 nucleotides read TGTGCCAGCTCAACACTAGCGGGAGAAGATACGCAGTATTTT. As protein: CASSTLAGEDTQYF. V usage is TRBV18 and J usage is TRBJ2-3, with 11 nucleotides matching TRBD2. The CDR3 runs 14 residues. V dropped 5 bases and J dropped 5; count of bases not matched to a gene: 3. The V gene's germline CDR1 is KGHSH and CDR2 LQKENI.

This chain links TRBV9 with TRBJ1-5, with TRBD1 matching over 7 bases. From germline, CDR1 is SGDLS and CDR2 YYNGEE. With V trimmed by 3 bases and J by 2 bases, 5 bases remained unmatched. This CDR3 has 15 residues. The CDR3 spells CASSGGGDGNQPQHF. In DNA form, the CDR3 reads TGTGCCAGCAGCGGAGGGGGCGACGGCAATCAGCCCCAGCATTTT. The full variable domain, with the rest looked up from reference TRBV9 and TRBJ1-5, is DSGVTQTPKHLITATGQRVTLRCSPRSGDLSVYWYQQSLDQGLQFLIQYYNGEERAKGNILERFSAQQFPDLHSELNLSSLELGDSALYFCASSGGGDGNQPQHFGDGTRLSIL.

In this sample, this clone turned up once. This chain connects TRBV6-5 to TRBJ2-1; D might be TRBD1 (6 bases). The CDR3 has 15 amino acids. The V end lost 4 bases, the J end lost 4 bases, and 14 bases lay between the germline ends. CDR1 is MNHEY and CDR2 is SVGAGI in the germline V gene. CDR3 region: CASSSSSQGYNEQFF. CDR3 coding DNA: TGTGCCAGCAGTTCATCATCACAGGGATACAATGAGCAGTTCTTC.

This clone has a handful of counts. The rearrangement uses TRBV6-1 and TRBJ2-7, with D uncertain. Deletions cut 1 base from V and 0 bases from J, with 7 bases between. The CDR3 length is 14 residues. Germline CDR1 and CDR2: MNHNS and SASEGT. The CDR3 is CASSEVSLSYEQYF. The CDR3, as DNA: TGTGCCAGCAGTGAAGTTAGTCTCTCCTACGAGCAGTACTTC.

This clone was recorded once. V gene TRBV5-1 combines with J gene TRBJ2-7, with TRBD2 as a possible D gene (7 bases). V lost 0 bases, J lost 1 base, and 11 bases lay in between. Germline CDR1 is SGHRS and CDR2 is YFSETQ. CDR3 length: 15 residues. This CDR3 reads CASSLAQGGSYEQYF. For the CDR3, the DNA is TGCGCCAGCAGCTTGGCACAGGGAGGGTCCTACGAGCAGTACTTC.

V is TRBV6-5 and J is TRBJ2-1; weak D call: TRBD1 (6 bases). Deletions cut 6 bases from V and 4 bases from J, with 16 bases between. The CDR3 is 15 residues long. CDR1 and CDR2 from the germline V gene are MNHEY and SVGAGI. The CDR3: CASRPQGSRYNEQFF. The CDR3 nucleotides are TGTGCCAGCAGACCACAGGGTTCCCGGTACAATGAGCAGTTCTTC.

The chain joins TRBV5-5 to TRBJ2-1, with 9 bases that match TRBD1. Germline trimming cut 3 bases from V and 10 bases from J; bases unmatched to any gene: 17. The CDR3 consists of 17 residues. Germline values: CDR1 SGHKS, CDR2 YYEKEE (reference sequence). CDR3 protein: CASSWTYGTGPGWEQFF. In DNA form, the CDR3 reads TGTGCCAGCAGCTGGACCTACGGGACAGGGCCGGGGTGGGAGCAGTTCTTC. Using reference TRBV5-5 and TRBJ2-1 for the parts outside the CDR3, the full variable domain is DAGVTQSPTHLIKTRGQQVTLRCSPISGHKSVSWYQQVLGQGPQFIFQYYEKEERGRGNFPDRFSARQFPNYSSELNVNALLLGDSALYLCASSWTYGTGPGWEQFFGPGTRLTVL.

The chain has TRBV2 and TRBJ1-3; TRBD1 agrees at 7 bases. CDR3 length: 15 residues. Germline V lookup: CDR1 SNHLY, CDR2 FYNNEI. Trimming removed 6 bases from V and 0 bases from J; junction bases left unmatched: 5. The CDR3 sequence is CASRRQGHSGNTIYF. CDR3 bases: TGTGCCAGCAGGAGACAGGGTCACTCTGGAAACACCATATATTTT.

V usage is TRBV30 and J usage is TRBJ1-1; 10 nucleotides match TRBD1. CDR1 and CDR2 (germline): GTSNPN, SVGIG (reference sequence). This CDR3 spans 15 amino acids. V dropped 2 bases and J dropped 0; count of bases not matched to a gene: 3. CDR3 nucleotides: TGTGCCTGGAGTCCGGGACAGGGGATGAACACTGAAGCTTTCTTT. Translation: CAWSPGQGMNTEAFF. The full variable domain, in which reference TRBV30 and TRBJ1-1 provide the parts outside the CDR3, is SQTIHQWPATLVQPVGSPLSLECTVEGTSNPNLYWYRQAAGRGLQLLFYSVGIGQISSEVPQNLSASRPQDRQFILSSKKLLLSDSGFYLCAWSPGQGMNTEAFFGQGTRLTVV.

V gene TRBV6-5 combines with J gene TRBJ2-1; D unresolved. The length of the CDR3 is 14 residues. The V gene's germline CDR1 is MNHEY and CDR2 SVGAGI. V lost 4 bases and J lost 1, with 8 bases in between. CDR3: CASSSGLSYNEQFF. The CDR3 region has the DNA TGTGCCAGCAGTTCGGGTTTGTCCTACAATGAGCAGTTCTTC.

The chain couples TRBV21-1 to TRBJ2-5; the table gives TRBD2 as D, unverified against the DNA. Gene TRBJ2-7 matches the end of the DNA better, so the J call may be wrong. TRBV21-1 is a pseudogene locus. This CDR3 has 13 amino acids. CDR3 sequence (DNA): TGTGCCGGCAAAAACCTAAGCTCCTACGAGCAGTACTTC. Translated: CAGKNLSSYEQYF.

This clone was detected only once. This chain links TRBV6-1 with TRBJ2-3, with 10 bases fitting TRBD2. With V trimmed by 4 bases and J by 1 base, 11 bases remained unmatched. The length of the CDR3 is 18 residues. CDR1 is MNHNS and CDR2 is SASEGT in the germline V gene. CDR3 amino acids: CASSATLLAGRGTDTQYF. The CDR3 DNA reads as TGTGCCAGCAGTGCAACGCTACTAGCGGGGCGGGGCACAGATACGCAGTATTTT.

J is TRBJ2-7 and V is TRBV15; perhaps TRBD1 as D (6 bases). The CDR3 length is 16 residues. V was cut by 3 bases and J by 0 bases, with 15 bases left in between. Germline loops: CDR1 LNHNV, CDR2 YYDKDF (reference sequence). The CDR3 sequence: CATSSPSGAYSYEQYF. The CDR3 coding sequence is TGTGCCACCAGCAGCCCTTCAGGGGCCTACTCCTACGAGCAGTACTTC.

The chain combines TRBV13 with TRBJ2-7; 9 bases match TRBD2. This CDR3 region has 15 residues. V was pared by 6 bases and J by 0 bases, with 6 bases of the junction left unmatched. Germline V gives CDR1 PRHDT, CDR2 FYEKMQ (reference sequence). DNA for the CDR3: TGTGCCAGCAGGAACAGACTAGCGGTCTCCTACGAGCAGTACTTC. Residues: CASRNRLAVSYEQYF. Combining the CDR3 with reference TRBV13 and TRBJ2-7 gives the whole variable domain AAGVIQSPRHLIKEKRETATLKCYPIPRHDTVYWYQQGPGQDPQFLISFYEKMQSDKGSIPDRFSAQQFSDYHSELNMSSLELGDSALYFCASRNRLAVSYEQYFGPGTRLTVT.

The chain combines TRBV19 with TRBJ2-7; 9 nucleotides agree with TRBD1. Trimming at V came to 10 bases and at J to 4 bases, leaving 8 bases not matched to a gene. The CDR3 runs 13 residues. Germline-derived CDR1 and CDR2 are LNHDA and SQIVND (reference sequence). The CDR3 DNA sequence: TGTGCCACTGATCCGGGACAGGGTTACGAGCAGTACTTC. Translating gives CATDPGQGYEQYF. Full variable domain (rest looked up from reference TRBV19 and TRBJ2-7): DGGITQSPKYLFRKEGQNVTLSCEQNLNHDAMYWYRQDPGQGLRLIYYSQIVNDFQKGDIAEGYSVSREKKESFPLTVTSAQKNPTAFYLCATDPGQGYEQYFGPGTRLTVT.

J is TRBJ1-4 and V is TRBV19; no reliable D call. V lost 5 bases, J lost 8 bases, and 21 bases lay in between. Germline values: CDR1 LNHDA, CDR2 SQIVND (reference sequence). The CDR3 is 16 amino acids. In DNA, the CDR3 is TGTGCCAGTAGTCCCCGAGGGCAGGCCCCAGACGAAAAACTGTTTTTT. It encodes CASSPRGQAPDEKLFF.

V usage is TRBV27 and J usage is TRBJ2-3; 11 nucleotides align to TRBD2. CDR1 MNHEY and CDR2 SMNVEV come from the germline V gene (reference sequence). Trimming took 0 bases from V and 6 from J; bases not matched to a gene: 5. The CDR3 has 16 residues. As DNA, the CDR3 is TGTGCCAGCAGTTTATCCCGACTAGCGGGAAGGGATACGCAGTATTTT. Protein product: CASSLSRLAGRDTQYF.

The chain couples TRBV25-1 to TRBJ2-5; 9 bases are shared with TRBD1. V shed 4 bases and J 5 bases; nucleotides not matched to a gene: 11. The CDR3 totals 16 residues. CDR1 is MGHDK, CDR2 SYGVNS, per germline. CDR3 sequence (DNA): TGTGCCAGCAGTGGGGGACAGGGAGGTGGTGGGGAGACCCAGTACTTC. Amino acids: CASSGGQGGGGETQYF.

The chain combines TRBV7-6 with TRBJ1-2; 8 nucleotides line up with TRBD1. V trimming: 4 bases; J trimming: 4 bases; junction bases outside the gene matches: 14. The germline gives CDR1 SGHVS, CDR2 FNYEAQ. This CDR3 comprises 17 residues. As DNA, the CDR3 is TGTGCCAGCAGCTCAATTTCCAGGGGGCCGATACCCTATGGCTACACCTTC. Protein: CASSSISRGPIPYGYTF. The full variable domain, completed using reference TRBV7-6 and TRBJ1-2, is GAGVSQSPRYKVTKRGQDVALRCDPISGHVSLYWYRQALGQGPEFLTYFNYEAQQDKSGLPNDRFSAERPEGSISTLTIQRTEQRDSAMYRCASSSISRGPIPYGYTFGSGTRLTVV.

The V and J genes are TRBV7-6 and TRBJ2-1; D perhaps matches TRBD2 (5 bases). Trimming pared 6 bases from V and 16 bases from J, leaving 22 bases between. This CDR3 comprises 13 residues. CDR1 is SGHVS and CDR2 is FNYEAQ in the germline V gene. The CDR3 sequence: CASSLTTLADIFF. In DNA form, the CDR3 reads TGTGCCAGCAGTCTCACGACCCTAGCCGATATTTTCTTC.

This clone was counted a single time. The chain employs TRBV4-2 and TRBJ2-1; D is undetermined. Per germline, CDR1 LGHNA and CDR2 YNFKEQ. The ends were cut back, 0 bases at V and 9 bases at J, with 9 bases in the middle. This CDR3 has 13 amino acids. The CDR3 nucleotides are TGTGCCAGCAGCCAAGATCGGGTGGGTGAGCAGTTCTTC. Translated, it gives CASSQDRVGEQFF.

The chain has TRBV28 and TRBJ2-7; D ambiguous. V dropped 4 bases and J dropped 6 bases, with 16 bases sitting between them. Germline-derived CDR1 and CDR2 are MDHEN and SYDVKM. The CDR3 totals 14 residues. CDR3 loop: CASSSPSARREQYF. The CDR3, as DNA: TGTGCCAGCAGTTCACCCTCGGCTAGACGCGAGCAGTACTTC. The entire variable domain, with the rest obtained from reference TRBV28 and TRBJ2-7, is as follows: DVKVTQSSRYLVKRTGEKVFLECVQDMDHENMFWYRQDPGLGLRLIYFSYDVKMKEKGDIPEGYSVSREKKERFSLILESASTNQTSMYLCASSSPSARREQYFGPGTRLTVT.

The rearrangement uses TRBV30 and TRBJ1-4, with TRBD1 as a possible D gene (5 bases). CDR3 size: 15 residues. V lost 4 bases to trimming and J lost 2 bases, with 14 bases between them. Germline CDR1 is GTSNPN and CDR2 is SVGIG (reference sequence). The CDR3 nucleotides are TGTGCCTGGACTCCCCTCGGGGGTACTAATGAAAAACTGTTTTTT. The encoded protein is CAWTPLGGTNEKLFF.